The TCR beta chain described here comes from a study of T cells in Graves' hyperthyroidism and ophthalmopathy. Using RNA transcripts as the source, TCR beta CDR3 regions were amplified. During a first-round RT-PCR of the TCR CDR3, the HTBI primer set was used. TCRdb used MiXCR to reprocess the multiplex PCR reads, holding one entry per CDR3 protein. The sample consists of some 350,000 distinct CDR3 sequences, approximately 25% of them appearing once. The CDR3 loop spans 14 amino acids. Trimming took 6 bases from V and 5 from J; bases not matched to a gene: 5. CDR1 and CDR2 from the germline V gene are LGHDT and YNNKEL (reference sequence). The table lists this clonotype with many counts. Disease duration under 2 months; hyperthyroidism patients were aged 18 to 65.

This chain joins TRBV3-1 and TRBJ2-1; 9 bases are a match to TRBD1. The clonotype comes from a man between 45 and 60 years old with Graves' hyperthyroidism. Sequenced: blood. CDR3 protein: CASRGQGQNNEQFF. In DNA, the CDR3 is TGTGCCAGCAGGGGACAGGGCCAAAACAATGAGCAGTTCTTC.